This T cell receptor (beta chain) was captured in a study of blood T cell repertoires in COVID-19. Study at large: Some COVID-19 samples were acute and others convalescent; all came from the United States, Italy and Spain.

Per germline, CDR1 MDHEN and CDR2 SYDVKM. The V gene lost 8 bases and the J gene lost 6 bases, with 10 bases spanning the gap. The CDR3 runs 12 residues. Source study methods: Nucleated cell number was recorded as an estimate derived from reference gene primer amplification. Only in-frame clones appear in the TCRdb table, and some are missing; sequencing was by immunoSEQ multiplex PCR. The V and J calls and clone size were taken over from that table, and D and trimming were inferred from the DNA. Altogether about 70,000 clones are present, more than 75% being singletons, with the ten largest covering around 0.83%. This clone was recorded a few times.

The rearrangement uses TRBV28 and TRBJ2-2; D is perhaps TRBD1 (6 bases). The sequenced sample consisted of peripheral blood. This receptor was identified in a woman between 70 and 85 years old with acute or convalescent COVID-19. The CDR3 DNA is TGTGCCAGCCAGGGGTTAGCCGGGGAGCTGTTTTTT. Translation gives CASQGLAGELFF.